This TCR beta chain was captured in a study of T cell repertoires in cytomegalovirus infection. TCRdb re-called the reads through MiXCR, storing one row per CDR3 protein. The sample consists of fewer than 650,000 distinct CDR3 sequences, approximately 40% of them appearing once. The germline V gene encodes CDR1 DFQATT and CDR2 SNEGSKA (reference sequence). With 6 bases clipped from V and 1 base from J, the junction kept 2 bases outside the gene matches. This CDR3 has 13 residues. Concerning this clonotype itself: Its specificity is unknown.

Study observations and caveats: Of the TCR beta families, the public ones yielded a cumulative frequency that identified carriers of CMV plus the relevant HLA. The ex vivo response was dominated by HLA-C-restricted CMV-specific TCR beta clonotypes.

This chain uses TRBV20-1 with TRBJ2-3; 9 bases match TRBD1. The TCR originated in a human donor in good health (CMV status not recorded). Some clones in this sample may be carry-over from other donors' samples. Sequenced here: cultured PBMCs, sampled from culture after CMV antigen stimulation. For the CDR3, the DNA is TGCAGTGCGAGGACAGGGGGCACAGATACGCAGTATTTT. Protein sequence: CSARTGGTDTQYF.